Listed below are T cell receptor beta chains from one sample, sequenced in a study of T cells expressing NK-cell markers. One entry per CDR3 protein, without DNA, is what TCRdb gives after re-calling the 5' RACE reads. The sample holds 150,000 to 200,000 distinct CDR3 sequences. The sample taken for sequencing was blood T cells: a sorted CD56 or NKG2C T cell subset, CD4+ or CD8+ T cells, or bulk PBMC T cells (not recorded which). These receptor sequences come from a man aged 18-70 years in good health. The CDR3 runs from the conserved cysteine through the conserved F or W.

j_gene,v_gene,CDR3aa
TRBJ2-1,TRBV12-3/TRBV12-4,CASSFAGGASAEQFF
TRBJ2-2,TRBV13,CASSSTGTSAWNTGELFF
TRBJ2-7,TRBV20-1,CSARDRDGSYEQYF
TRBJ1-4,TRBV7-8,CASSLDGIGEKLFF
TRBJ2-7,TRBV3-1,CASSQEGGSSYEQYF
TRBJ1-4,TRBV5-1,CASSLEGTGFTNEKLFF
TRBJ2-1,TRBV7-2,CASSSSGLAGNEQFF
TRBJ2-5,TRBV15,CATSRGLQGGEETQYF
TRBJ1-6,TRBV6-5,CASSSSPDTNNSPLHF
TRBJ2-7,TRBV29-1,CSVAPGQGFSAYEQYF
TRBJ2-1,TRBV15,CATSSSIVRDRGENEQFF
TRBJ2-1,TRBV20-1,CSARDLVRGSHEQFF
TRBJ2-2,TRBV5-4,CASSFGTGHNTGELFF
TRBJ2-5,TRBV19,CASAGSGQETQYF
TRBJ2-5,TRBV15,CATSRFGQSQETQYF
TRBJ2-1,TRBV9,CASSAGLADSYNEQFF
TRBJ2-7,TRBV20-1,CSASQPLLWGDSYEQYF
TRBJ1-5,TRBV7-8,CASSWTDSPNQPQHF
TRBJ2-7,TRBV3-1,CAHMQYTGEFCEQYF
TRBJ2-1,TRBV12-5,CASGEPGQGTSFSYNEQFF
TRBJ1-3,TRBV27,CASSLSAVYYRQAGNTIYF
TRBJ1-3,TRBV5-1,CASTWDIMGNTIYF
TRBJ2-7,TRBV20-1,CSARDRGGNSYEQYF
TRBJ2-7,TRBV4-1,CASSQGPEGGGYEQYF
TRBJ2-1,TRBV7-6,CASSLEAGGGVNEQFF
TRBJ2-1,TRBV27,CASSFTGLAGAYEQFF
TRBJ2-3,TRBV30,CAWSRAGFTDTQYF
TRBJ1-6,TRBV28,CASSLGQSNSPLHF
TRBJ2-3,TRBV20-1,CSARDSLGLAGGPDTQYF
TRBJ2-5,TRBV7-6,CASSLVWAADQETQYF
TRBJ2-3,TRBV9,CASSATDATTDTQYF
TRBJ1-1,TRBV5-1,CASSLPSQNSISTEAFF
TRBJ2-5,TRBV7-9,CASSSSRTSGGSETQYF
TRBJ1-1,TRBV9,CATSTRASPTEAFF
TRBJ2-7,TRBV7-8,CASSSRDYSEQYF
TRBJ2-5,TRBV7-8,CASSILAGSQETQYF
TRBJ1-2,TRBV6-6,CAILWGGGGGYTF
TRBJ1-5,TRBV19,CASSIWHYSNQPQHF
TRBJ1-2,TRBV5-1,CASSLFPRQTYGYTF
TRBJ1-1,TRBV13,CASSVLKQGGTEAFF
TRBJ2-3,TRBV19,CASLAENTDTQYF
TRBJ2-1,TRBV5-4,CASRTPGGPVNEQFF
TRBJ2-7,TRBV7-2,CASSPKGLAYEQYF
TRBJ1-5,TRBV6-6,CASREGLFQPQHF
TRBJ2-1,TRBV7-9,CASSLGRGDGEQFF
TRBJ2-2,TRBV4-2,CASSQDFGGAAGELFF
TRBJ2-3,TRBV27,CASSLGGPPSTDTQYF
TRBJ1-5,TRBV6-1,CASSEDRVDQPQHF
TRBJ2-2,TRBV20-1,CSARDYSGLENTGELFF
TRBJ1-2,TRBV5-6,CASSPDPGQSGYTF
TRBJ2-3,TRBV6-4,CASRAGTGGTDTQYF
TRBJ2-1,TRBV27,CASSFIGGGNEQFF
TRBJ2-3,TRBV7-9,CASSPGPRGPDTQYF
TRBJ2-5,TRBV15,CATSRTQGTQYF